The sequence of this T cell receptor (beta chain) was determined in a study of blood T cell repertoires in COVID-19 (TCRdb year 2020). The study in broad terms: The collaborator samples originated in the United States, Italy and Spain and spanned the acute and convalescent phases of COVID-19. The samples were drawn from two sources: the first 160 participants of the ongoing ImmuneRACE study, and fewer than 1,500 subjects contributed by 6 global collaborators. Where HLA class I and class II types were available, the types were taken from metadata supplied by the sample provider, not from assay-based typing. The prospective study material was composed of cDNA or gDNA derived from T cells, B-cell-depleted T cells, or PBMCs. Subjects who had been exposed to COVID-19, were actively infected with it, or had recovered from it provided the deeply sampled blood TCRbeta repertoires that made up the dataset. The repertoires were released in a freely available public database meant as a resource for research on the immune response to SARS-CoV-2. The sample metadata nearly always contained a de-identified subject ID, COVID-19 status, age in years and sex. The study at large found these results: How much clinical and demographic metadata was included differed by source and by participant, and the metadata was provided uncurated.

TCRbeta CDR3 regions were amplified from genomic DNA using the immunoSEQ Assay, a bias-controlled multiplex PCR. Per the source publication's procedure: The number of nucleated cells in each sample was estimated from the amplification of reference gene primers within the assay. To quantify the absolute abundance of each unique TCRbeta CDR3 rearrangement, sequence reads were collapsed and filtered. For each sample, productive Simpson clonality was calculated by taking the square root of Simpson's diversity index across productive rearrangements. This immuneACCESS table, as held by TCRdb, lists in-frame sequences with V and J called but not all clones. Of the missing ones, under half trace to an unresolved V gene in checked studies; the others have no known cause. The V and J calls and clone size were taken over from that table, and D and trimming were inferred from the DNA. The sample table holds about 200,000 clones, of which approximately 86% were seen once. The top ten hold about 0.91% of the sample.

In Seattle, one collaborating source enrolled patients while the infection was active and tracked those patients longitudinally over the course of disease. The collaborating institutions used their own protocols to collect whole blood in K2EDTA tubes. Collaborator samples were shipped for TCRbeta analysis as frozen whole blood, isolated PBMCs, or DNA extracted from either sample type. This clone was seen a handful of times. Its binding antigen is unknown. Base qualities are not provided; no much larger clone lies one nucleotide away. Input material: peripheral blood. The clonotype was recovered from a man between 60 and 75 years old with COVID-19, enrolled during active disease.

The nucleotides are TGTGCCATCAGCCGTGGGACCGGGGGTACCGCCTACGAGCAGTACTTC. This codes for CAISRGTGGTAYEQYF. The chain joins TRBV10-3 to TRBJ2-7; the D gene is possibly TRBD2, with 6 bases matching. V loses 6 bases of germline sequence and J loses 2 bases, and the interval between the two ends is 20 bases. The CDR3 spans 16 residues, from the cysteine through the phenylalanine. Just the 48-base CDR3 DNA is kept, in frame starting at base 1. The germline V gene gives CDR1 as ENHRY and CDR2 as SYGVKD.